This TCR beta chain was identified during a study of blood T cell repertoires in COVID-19. Across the study: Sample material is recorded as cDNA or gDNA derived from T cells, B-cell-depleted T cells, or PBMCs.

The CDR3 spans 15 residues. Germline values: CDR1 SGHTA, CDR2 FQGNSA. This clone appeared once. Germline and junction disagree at one end, which may indicate a read error. In the source study's methods: Estimated nucleated cell counts came from reference gene primer amplification. Method: immunoSEQ multiplex PCR; TCRdb's copy keeps in-frame clones and lacks some. The V and J calls and clone size were taken over from that table, and D and trimming were inferred from the DNA. The sample records fewer than 250,000 clones, roughly 80% being singletons. This sequence joins TRBV7-2 and TRBJ2-1, with 7 nucleotides matching TRBD2. Sequencing was performed on peripheral blood. The receptor's source is a woman in her 50s with acute or convalescent COVID-19. CDR3 sequence (DNA): TGTGCCAGCAGCCCTCAGTGGGGGGGATACAATGAACAGTTCTTC. Its translation: CASSPQWGGYNEQFF.